This T cell receptor (beta chain) comes out of a study of blood T cell repertoires in COVID-19. Methods used by the authors: Reference gene primer amplification gave nucleated cell count estimates. TCRdb keeps only in-frame clones here, not all; method: immunoSEQ multiplex PCR. That table is the source of V, J and clone size, and D and trimming were worked out from the DNA. Of some 200,000 clones in the sample, around 82% are singletons; the top ten hold 7.4%. Sequencing was done on a sample of PBMCs or T cells enriched from blood (not recorded which). This receptor was identified in a middle-aged woman with acute COVID-19.

This CDR3 reads CASSQGAERNQPQHF. CDR3 in DNA: TGTGCCAGCAGCCAAGGGGCGGAGCGGAATCAGCCCCAGCATTTT. The chain uses TRBV3-1 (or the pseudogene TRBV3-2) and TRBJ1-5, with D unresolved. The V gene's germline CDR1 is LGHDT and CDR2 YNNKEL (reference sequence). With 1 base removed from V and 4 bases from J, the gap between germline ends came to 11 bases. This CDR3 comprises 15 residues.